This T cell receptor beta chain was sequenced during a study of T-cell memory formation after mild COVID-19. Notes on the study in general: Contracting CD8+ clones were enriched in EMRA, CD4+ mainly in CM and EM.

The CDR3 consists of 17 residues. Germline-derived CDR1 and CDR2 are MNHEY and SVGAGI. V shed 6 bases and J 7 bases; nucleotides not matched to a gene: 19. Details on this clonotype: Its antigen remains unidentified.

TCRdb re-called the 5' RACE reads through MiXCR, storing one row per CDR3 protein. The table lists some 160,000 distinct CDR3 sequences, about 28% of them singletons. The rearrangement links TRBV6-5 to TRBJ1-2, with 8 bases identical to TRBD1. Sample: PBMCs or a T cell subset sorted from them (not recorded which). The TCR originated in an adult woman who had mild COVID-19 (a few samples of this study predate the infection). Cell type and time point are not known. CDR3 protein: CASSQTQGAISSGGYTF. Written as DNA, the CDR3 is TGTGCCAGCAGCCAAACCCAGGGGGCGATAAGTTCTGGTGGCTACACCTTC.